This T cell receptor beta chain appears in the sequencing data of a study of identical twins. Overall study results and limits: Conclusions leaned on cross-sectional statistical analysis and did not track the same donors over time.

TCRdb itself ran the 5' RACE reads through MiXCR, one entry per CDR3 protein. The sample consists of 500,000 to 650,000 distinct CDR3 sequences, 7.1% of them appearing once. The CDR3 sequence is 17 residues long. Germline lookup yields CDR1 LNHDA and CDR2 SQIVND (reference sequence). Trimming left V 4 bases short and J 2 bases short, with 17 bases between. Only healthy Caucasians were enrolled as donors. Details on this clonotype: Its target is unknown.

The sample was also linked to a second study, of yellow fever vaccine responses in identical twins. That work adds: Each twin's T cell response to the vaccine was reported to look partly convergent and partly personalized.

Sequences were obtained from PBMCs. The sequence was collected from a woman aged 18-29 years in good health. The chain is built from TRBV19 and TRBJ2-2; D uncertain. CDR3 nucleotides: TGTGCCAGTAGTACCCCAGCGCAAACCCCAAACACCGGGGAGCTGTTTTTT. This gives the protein CASSTPAQTPNTGELFF. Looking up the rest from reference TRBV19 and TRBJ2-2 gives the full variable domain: DGGITQSPKYLFRKEGQNVTLSCEQNLNHDAMYWYRQDPGQGLRLIYYSQIVNDFQKGDIAEGYSVSREKKESFPLTVTSAQKNPTAFYLCASSTPAQTPNTGELFFGEGSRLTVL.